This is a list of T cell receptor beta chains from one sample in a study of blood T cell repertoires in COVID-19. Assay used: immunoSEQ multiplex PCR; TCRdb lists only in-frame clones, some missing. Here the sample spans 150,000 to 200,000 clones, approximately 82% being singletons. The sample was peripheral blood. The receptors were sampled from a woman in her thirties or forties with COVID-19, enrolled during active disease. Each CDR3 is given with its conserved first and last residue. Each record gives: CDR3 protein, CDR3 DNA, D gene, J gene, clone size, CDR3 length, V gene. D genes are given only for firm matches. A clone size is listed for some rows: how often the clone was seen (once, few, many), or a class if it is expanded.

CDR3 protein: CASSPPGRGNTIYF
CDR3 DNA: TGTGCCAGCAGCCCCCCCGGGAGGGGAAACACCATATATTTT
D gene: NA
J gene: TRBJ1-3
clone size: NA
CDR3 length: 14
V gene: TRBV7-9

CDR3 protein: CASSLVSGRALHNEQFF
CDR3 DNA: TGCGCCAGCAGCTTGGTAAGCGGGAGGGCCCTACACAATGAGCAGTTCTTC
D gene: TRBD2
J gene: TRBJ2-1
clone size: NA
CDR3 length: 17
V gene: TRBV5-1

CDR3 protein: CAISESRATGSNYGYTF
CDR3 DNA: TGTGCCATCAGTGAGTCGAGGGCCACAGGGTCCAACTATGGCTACACCTTC
D gene: NA
J gene: TRBJ1-2
clone size: NA
CDR3 length: 17
V gene: TRBV10-3

CDR3 protein: CASSVPGSKNIQYF
CDR3 DNA: TGTGCCAGCAGCGTCCCGGGAAGCAAAAACATTCAGTACTTC
D gene: NA
J gene: TRBJ2-4
clone size: NA
CDR3 length: 14
V gene: TRBV9

CDR3 protein: CASSVSTDTQYF
CDR3 DNA: TGTGCCAGCAGTGTCTCCACAGATACGCAGTATTTT
D gene: NA
J gene: TRBJ2-3
clone size: NA
CDR3 length: 12
V gene: TRBV12-3/TRBV12-4

CDR3 protein: CASSEVLAGPGVGELFF
CDR3 DNA: TGTGCCAGCAGTGAAGTACTAGCGGGGCCAGGGGTCGGGGAGCTGTTTTTT
D gene: TRBD2
J gene: TRBJ2-2
clone size: NA
CDR3 length: 17
V gene: TRBV2

CDR3 protein: CASSVGKRGAHSSTDTQYF
CDR3 DNA: TGTGCCAGCAGCGTAGGAAAGCGGGGGGCCCATTCGTCGACAGATACGCAGTATTTT
D gene: TRBD2
J gene: TRBJ2-3
clone size: NA
CDR3 length: 19
V gene: TRBV9

CDR3 protein: CASLGGNWDEQFF
CDR3 DNA: TGTGCTTCTCTCGGGGGGAATTGGGATGAGCAGTTCTTC
D gene: TRBD2
J gene: TRBJ2-1
clone size: NA
CDR3 length: 13
V gene: TRBV5-4

CDR3 protein: CASRGTSGMGNEQFF
CDR3 DNA: TGTGCCAGCAGGGGTACTAGCGGGATGGGCAATGAGCAGTTCTTC
D gene: TRBD2
J gene: TRBJ2-1
clone size: NA
CDR3 length: 15
V gene: TRBV11-2

CDR3 protein: CASSPLWAPNTEAFF
CDR3 DNA: TGTGCCAGCAGTCCCCTTTGGGCCCCGAACACTGAAGCTTTCTTT
D gene: NA
J gene: TRBJ1-1
clone size: NA
CDR3 length: 15
V gene: TRBV7-9

CDR3 protein: CASSLSDEQYF
CDR3 DNA: TGTGCCAGCAGCTTGAGCGACGAGCAGTACTTC
D gene: NA
J gene: TRBJ2-7
clone size: few
CDR3 length: 11
V gene: TRBV5-6

CDR3 protein: CASSQDPGEGTEAFF
CDR3 DNA: TGTGCCAGCAGCCAAGATCCGGGGGAGGGAACTGAAGCTTTCTTT
D gene: NA
J gene: TRBJ1-1
clone size: NA
CDR3 length: 15
V gene: TRBV3-1/TRBV3-2

CDR3 protein: CASSSGRGPTGELFF
CDR3 DNA: TGCGCCAGCAGCTCCGGTCGGGGTCCCACCGGGGAGCTGTTTTTT
D gene: NA
J gene: TRBJ2-2
clone size: NA
CDR3 length: 15
V gene: TRBV5-1

CDR3 protein: CATARPGQKRNSPLHF
CDR3 DNA: TGTGCCACCGCGCGCCCGGGACAGAAGCGTAATTCACCCCTCCACTTT
D gene: TRBD1
J gene: TRBJ1-6
clone size: NA
CDR3 length: 16
V gene: TRBV28

CDR3 protein: CASSLVEGGILQETQYF
CDR3 DNA: TGTGCCAGCAGCTTAGTGGAGGGAGGCATCTTACAAGAGACCCAGTACTTC
D gene: NA
J gene: TRBJ2-5
clone size: NA
CDR3 length: 17
V gene: TRBV5-6

CDR3 protein: CASSSGAGGLYEQYF
CDR3 DNA: TGTGCCAGCAGCTCAGGGGCGGGAGGCCTCTACGAGCAGTACTTC
D gene: TRBD2
J gene: TRBJ2-7
clone size: NA
CDR3 length: 15
V gene: TRBV7-2

CDR3 protein: CASSLGGTGDDYGYTF
CDR3 DNA: TGTGCCAGCAGCTTGGGGGGGACAGGGGATGACTATGGCTACACCTTC
D gene: TRBD1
J gene: TRBJ1-2
clone size: NA
CDR3 length: 16
V gene: TRBV5-4

CDR3 protein: CASSTRTGIAFF
CDR3 DNA: TGTGCCAGCAGTACCAGGACAGGAATCGCTTTCTTT
D gene: TRBD1
J gene: TRBJ1-1
clone size: NA
CDR3 length: 12
V gene: TRBV28

CDR3 protein: CASSLQDYSPLHF
CDR3 DNA: TGCGCCAGCAGCTTGCAGGATTATTCACCCCTCCACTTT
D gene: NA
J gene: TRBJ1-6
clone size: NA
CDR3 length: 13
V gene: TRBV5-1

CDR3 protein: CASTVRTGSNQPQHF
CDR3 DNA: TGTGCCAGCACGGTGAGGACAGGAAGCAATCAGCCCCAGCATTTT
D gene: TRBD1
J gene: TRBJ1-5
clone size: NA
CDR3 length: 15
V gene: TRBV6-5